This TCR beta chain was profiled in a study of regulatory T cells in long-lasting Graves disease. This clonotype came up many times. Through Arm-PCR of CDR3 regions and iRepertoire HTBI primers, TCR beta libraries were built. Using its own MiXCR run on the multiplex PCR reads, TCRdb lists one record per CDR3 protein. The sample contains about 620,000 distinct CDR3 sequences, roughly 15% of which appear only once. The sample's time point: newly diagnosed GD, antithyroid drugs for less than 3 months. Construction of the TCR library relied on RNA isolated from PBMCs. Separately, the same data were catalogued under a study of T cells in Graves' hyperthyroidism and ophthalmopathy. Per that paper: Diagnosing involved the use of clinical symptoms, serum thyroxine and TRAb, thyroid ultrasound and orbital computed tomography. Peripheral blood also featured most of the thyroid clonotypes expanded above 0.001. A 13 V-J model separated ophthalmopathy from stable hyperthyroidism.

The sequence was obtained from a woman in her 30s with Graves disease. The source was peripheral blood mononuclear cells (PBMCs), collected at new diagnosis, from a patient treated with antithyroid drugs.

CDR3 sequence reads: CASSVQQGRGETQYF. CDR3 nucleotide sequence: TGTGCCAGCAGCGTCCAACAGGGGCGAGGAGAGACCCAGTACTTC. The chain combines TRBV9 with TRBJ2-5; 7 bases agree with TRBD1. The CDR3 consists of 15 residues. From germline, CDR1 is SGDLS and CDR2 YYNGEE. With 2 bases clipped from V and 4 bases from J, the junction kept 8 bases outside the gene matches.